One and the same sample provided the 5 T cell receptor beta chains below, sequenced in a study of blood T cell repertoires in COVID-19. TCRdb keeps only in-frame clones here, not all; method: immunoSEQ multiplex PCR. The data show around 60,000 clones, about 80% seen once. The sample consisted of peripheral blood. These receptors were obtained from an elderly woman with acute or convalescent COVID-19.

CDR3 DNA: TGTGCCTGGAGTGTAAGGGGAGAGGGGGCTTCTGCAACTAATGAAAAACTGTTTTTT. Translation gives CAWSVRGEGASATNEKLFF. The chain carries TRBV30 and TRBJ1-4, with 7 bases fitting TRBD1. The CDR3 runs to 19 residues. The J segment lost 0 bases and the V segment lost 0 bases, leaving 13 bases of the junction unmatched. In germline, CDR1 is GTSNPN, CDR2 SVGIG (reference sequence).

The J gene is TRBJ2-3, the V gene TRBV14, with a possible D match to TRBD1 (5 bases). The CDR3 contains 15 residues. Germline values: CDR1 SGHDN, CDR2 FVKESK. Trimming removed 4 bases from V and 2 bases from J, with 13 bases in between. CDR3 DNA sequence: TGTGCCAGCAGCCTGTTGGGGCGGCCCACAGATACGCAGTATTTT. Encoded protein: CASSLLGRPTDTQYF.

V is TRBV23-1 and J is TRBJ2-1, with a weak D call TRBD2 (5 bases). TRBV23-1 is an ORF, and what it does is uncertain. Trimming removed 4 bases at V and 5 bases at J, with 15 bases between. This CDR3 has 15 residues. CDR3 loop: CASSREGRKDNEQFF. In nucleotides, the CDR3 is TGCGCCAGCAGTCGTGAGGGTAGAAAGGACAATGAGCAGTTCTTC.

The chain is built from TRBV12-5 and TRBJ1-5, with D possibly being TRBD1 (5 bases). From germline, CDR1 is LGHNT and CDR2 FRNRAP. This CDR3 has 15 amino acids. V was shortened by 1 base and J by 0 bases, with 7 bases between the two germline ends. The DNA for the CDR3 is TGTGCTAGTGGTTTGGCAGGGAATAGCAATCAGCCCCAGCATTTT. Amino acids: CASGLAGNSNQPQHF.

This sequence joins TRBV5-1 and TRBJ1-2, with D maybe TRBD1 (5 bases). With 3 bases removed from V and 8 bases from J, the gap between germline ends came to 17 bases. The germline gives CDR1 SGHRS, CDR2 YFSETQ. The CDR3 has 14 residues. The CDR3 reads CASSSLSQGGGYTF. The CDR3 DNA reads TGCGCCAGCAGCTCCCTCTCTCAGGGTGGAGGCTACACCTTC.